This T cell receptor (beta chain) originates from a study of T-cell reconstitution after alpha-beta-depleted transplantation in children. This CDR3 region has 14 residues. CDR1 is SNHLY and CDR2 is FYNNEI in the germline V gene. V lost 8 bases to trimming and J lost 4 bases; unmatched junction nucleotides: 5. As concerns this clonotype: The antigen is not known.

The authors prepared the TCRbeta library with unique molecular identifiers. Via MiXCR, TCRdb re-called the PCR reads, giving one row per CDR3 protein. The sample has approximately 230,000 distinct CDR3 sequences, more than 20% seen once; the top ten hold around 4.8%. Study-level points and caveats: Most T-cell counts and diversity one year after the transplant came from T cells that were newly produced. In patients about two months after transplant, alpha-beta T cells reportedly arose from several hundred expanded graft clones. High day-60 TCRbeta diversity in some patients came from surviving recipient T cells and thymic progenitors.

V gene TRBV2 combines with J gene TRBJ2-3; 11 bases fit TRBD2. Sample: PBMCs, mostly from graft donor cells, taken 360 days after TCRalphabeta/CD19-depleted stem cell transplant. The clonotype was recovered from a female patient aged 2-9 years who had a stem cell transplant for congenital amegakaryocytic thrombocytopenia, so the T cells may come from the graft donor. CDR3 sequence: CASRPSGGSDTQYF. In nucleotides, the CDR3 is TGTGCCAGCCGCCCTAGCGGGGGGTCAGATACGCAGTATTTT.